Each of the 27 T cell receptor beta chains below was sequenced from the same sample in a study of T cells in tuberculosis. Assay used: immunoSEQ multiplex PCR; TCRdb lists only in-frame clones, some missing. The data contain roughly 30,000 clones, approximately 90% of them seen just once; the ten biggest clones take up about 2%. Specimen: PBMCs. These TCRs come from a donor between 5 and 29 years old with latent tuberculosis or without tuberculosis infection.

This clone was seen only a few times. V gene TRBV29-1 combines with J gene TRBJ2-3, with 9 positions matching TRBD1. Per the germline V gene, CDR1 is SQVTM and CDR2 is ANQGSEA. After removal of 0 bases from V and 2 bases from J, the junction contained 9 bases not matched to a gene. This CDR3 has 17 amino acids. Written as DNA, the CDR3 is TGCAGCGTTGAAGATAGAACAGGGGGCTCACACACAGATACGCAGTATTTT. As protein: CSVEDRTGGSHTDTQYF.

J is TRBJ2-7 and V is TRBV6-5; 7 nucleotides match TRBD2. Unmatched junction bases numbered 10, after V lost 6 bases and J lost 5 bases. Germline V gene lookup returns CDR1 MNHEY and CDR2 SVGAGI. This CDR3 comprises 14 residues. In DNA, the CDR3 is TGTGCCAGCAGCCCCTTTGCGGGGAGGGACGAGCAGTACTTC. Its translation is CASSPFAGRDEQYF.

The J gene is TRBJ1-5, the V gene TRBV15; 7 bases are a match to TRBD1. This CDR3 contains 14 residues. Germline trimming cut 5 bases from V and 4 bases from J; bases unmatched to any gene: 5. Germline V lookup: CDR1 LNHNV, CDR2 YYDKDF (reference sequence). CDR3 loop: CATSARGQNQPQHF. The DNA of the CDR3 is TGTGCCACCAGCGCTAGGGGACAGAATCAGCCCCAGCATTTT.

This sequence joins TRBV2 and TRBJ2-3, with 8 bases lining up with TRBD2. The CDR3 extends over 15 amino acids. Germline V gives CDR1 SNHLY, CDR2 FYNNEI. Unmatched junction bases numbered 9, after V lost 3 bases and J lost 7 bases. The CDR3 sequence: CASSDRRGVPNTQYF. The CDR3 DNA is TGTGCCAGCAGTGACAGGCGGGGGGTCCCAAATACGCAGTATTTT.

The chain employs TRBV19 and TRBJ2-1; D may be TRBD2 (5 bases). The V and J ends lost 0 bases and 10 bases respectively, with 16 bases between them. The germline V gene has CDR1 LNHDA and CDR2 SQIVND (reference sequence). The CDR3 runs 15 residues. The CDR3 DNA follows: TGTGCCAGTAGTATAGACGGTCGCGGCCGAGGGGAGCAGTTCTTC. Translated: CASSIDGRGRGEQFF.

V usage is TRBV10-3 and J usage is TRBJ2-1; 12 bases are a match to TRBD2. V was clipped by 5 bases and J by 9 bases; unmatched bases: 11. The CDR3 has 16 residues. Germline loops: CDR1 ENHRY, CDR2 SYGVKD. CDR3 nucleotide sequence: TGTGCCATCAGTTCTAGACTAGCGGGGGTGTTGGGTGAGCAGTTCTTC. Translating it yields CAISSRLAGVLGEQFF.

The rearrangement uses TRBV5-4 and TRBJ2-4, with D perhaps matching TRBD1 (5 bases). V gave up 4 bases and J gave up 6 bases, with 11 bases separating them. Per germline, CDR1 SGHNT and CDR2 YYREEE (reference sequence). The CDR3 has 13 residues. CDR3 residues: CASSQGQVNIQYF. CDR3 in DNA: TGTGCCAGCAGCCAGGGCCAGGTAAACATTCAGTACTTC.

The V call is TRBV7-9, the J call TRBJ2-1; 10 nucleotides match TRBD1. This CDR3 spans 15 amino acids. Germline V gene sequence: CDR1 SEHNR, CDR2 FQNEAQ (reference sequence). Germline trimming cut 5 bases from V and 6 bases from J; bases unmatched to any gene: 7. CDR3 sequence (DNA): TGTGCCAGCAGCCTTGGGACAGGGGAAAGCAATGAGCAGTTCTTC. Its protein is CASSLGTGESNEQFF. Variable domain in full (rest from reference TRBV7-9 and TRBJ2-1): DTGVSQNPRHKITKRGQNVTFRCDPISEHNRLYWYRQTLGQGPEFLTYFQNEAQLEKSRLLSDRFSAERPKGSFSTLEIQRTEQGDSAMYLCASSLGTGESNEQFFGPGTRLTVL.

This chain connects TRBV30 to TRBJ1-2; the D gene is possibly TRBD1 (6 bases). The CDR3 extends over 14 amino acids. CDR1 and CDR2 from the germline V gene are GTSNPN and SVGIG (reference sequence). Between the trimmed V and J ends, which lost 5 bases and 7 bases, there was a span of 20 bases. CDR3 loop: CAWVRDTGVVGYTF. CDR3 DNA sequence: TGTGCCTGGGTTCGGGACACCGGGGTGGTTGGCTACACCTTC.

The chain employs TRBV7-9 and TRBJ1-1; 9 positions match TRBD1. In germline, CDR1 is SEHNR, CDR2 FQNEAQ (reference sequence). The V segment lost 2 bases and the J segment 2 bases; nucleotides outside the gene matches: 6. This CDR3 contains 16 residues. DNA of the CDR3: TGTGCCAGCAGCTTATTGGGACAGGGATTCAACACTGAAGCTTTCTTT. This sequence encodes CASSLLGQGFNTEAFF.

Here the CDR3 DNA reads TGTGCCAGCAGCTCCAAATGGGAGAACTATGGCTACACCTTC. It yields the protein CASSSKWENYGYTF. The rearrangement uses TRBV6-5 and TRBJ1-2; D remains unclear. The CDR3 totals 14 residues. Germline V gene sequence: CDR1 MNHEY, CDR2 SVGAGI. The V and J ends lost 6 bases and 2 bases respectively, with 13 bases between them.

This clone came up once. The CDR3 sequence is CASKERAGPVPIYGYTF. CDR3 nucleotide sequence: TGTGCCAGCAAGGAGAGAGCGGGTCCCGTCCCCATTTATGGCTACACCTTC. The rearrangement uses TRBV28 and TRBJ1-2, with D hard to call. This CDR3 is 17 amino acids long. Trimming shortened V by 7 bases and J by 5 bases, and 26 bases separated the two germline ends. Looked up from germline, CDR1 is MDHEN and CDR2 is SYDVKM.

The chain uses TRBV6-6 and TRBJ2-5; 10 nucleotides line up with TRBD1. This CDR3 has 14 residues. V was clipped by 6 bases and J by 5 bases; unmatched bases: 6. Germline V CDR1 and CDR2: MNHNY, SVGAGI (reference sequence). The CDR3, as DNA: TGTGCCAGCAGCGATGACAGGGGGCCGGAGACCCAGTACTTC. Protein: CASSDDRGPETQYF.

The gene calls are TRBV7-7 and TRBJ2-2; TRBD1 matches 9 bases. The CDR3 sequence is 16 residues long. Germline V gene sequence: CDR1 SSHAT, CDR2 FNYEAQ (reference sequence). Trimming took 4 bases from V and 4 from J; bases not matched to a gene: 7. CDR3 nucleotides: TGTGCCAGCAGCTCGGATCGGGACAGGGTCACCGGGGAGCTGTTTTTT. It codes for CASSSDRDRVTGELFF.

This chain uses TRBV27 with TRBJ2-1, with 10 bases lining up with TRBD2. This CDR3 has 17 residues. V shed 5 bases and J 4 bases; nucleotides not matched to a gene: 11. Germline values: CDR1 MNHEY, CDR2 SMNVEV (reference sequence). In nucleotides, the CDR3 is TGTGCCAGCAGTCCTCTATTCACTAGCGGGAATTACAATGAGCAGTTCTTC. Encoded protein: CASSPLFTSGNYNEQFF.

The chain carries TRBV6-5 and TRBJ1-1; D gene unclear. Trimming pared 2 bases from V and 2 bases from J, leaving 12 bases between. The CDR3 contains 15 residues. CDR1 and CDR2 from the germline V gene are MNHEY and SVGAGI. CDR3 sequence (DNA): TGTGCCAGCAGTTACGAGGGTCGGGGAAACACTGAAGCTTTCTTT. Its protein product is CASSYEGRGNTEAFF.

The chain couples TRBV5-4 to TRBJ2-7; 11 bases match TRBD1. V trimming: 5 bases; J trimming: 5 bases; junction bases outside the gene matches: 3. The CDR3 consists of 13 residues. Germline CDR1 SGHNT, CDR2 YYREEE (reference sequence). The CDR3 reads CASSWDRGNEQYF. CDR3 nucleotide sequence: TGTGCCAGCAGTTGGGACAGGGGGAACGAGCAGTACTTC. Looking up the rest from reference TRBV5-4 and TRBJ2-7 gives the full variable domain: ETGVTQSPTHLIKTRGQQVTLRCSSQSGHNTVSWYQQALGQGPQFIFQYYREEENGRGNFPPRFSGLQFPNYSSELNVNALELDDSALYLCASSWDRGNEQYFGPGTRLTVT.

The chain has TRBV7-9 and TRBJ2-1; TRBD1 agrees at 12 bases. There are 16 residues in the CDR3. CDR1 is SEHNR, CDR2 FQNEAQ, per germline (reference sequence). Trimming removed 4 bases from V and 10 bases from J; junction bases left unmatched: 11. CDR3 loop: CASSSAGQGAFKEQFF. CDR3 bases: TGTGCCAGCAGCTCCGCGGGACAGGGGGCGTTCAAGGAGCAGTTCTTC.

The chain has TRBV28 and TRBJ1-5; no clear D. Germline V gene lookup returns CDR1 MDHEN and CDR2 SYDVKM. The CDR3 has 11 residues. The ends were cut back, 6 bases at V and 4 bases at J, with 4 bases in the middle. The CDR3 reads CASSRNQPQHF. The CDR3 nucleotides read TGTGCCAGCAGCCGGAATCAGCCCCAGCATTTT.

The chain has TRBV7-2 and TRBJ2-1, with a tentative D call TRBD2 (6 bases). CDR3 length equals 19 residues. Germline V lookup: CDR1 SGHTA, CDR2 FQGNSA. Trimming pared 5 bases from V and 0 bases from J, leaving 23 bases between. CDR3 DNA sequence: TGTGCCAGCAGCACCCCGACGGTGGACTATCCTAGCTCCTACAATGAGCAGTTCTTC. It specifies CASSTPTVDYPSSYNEQFF.

This rearrangement joins TRBV7-3 to TRBJ2-3; 9 bases agree with TRBD2. This CDR3 is 15 amino acids long. The germline CDR1 and CDR2 sequences are SGHTA and FQGTGA. V lost 1 base and J lost 3; bases outside the gene matches: 2. DNA of the CDR3: TGTGCCAGCAGCTTAATTAGCGGGGGTACAGATACGCAGTATTTT. This translates into CASSLISGGTDTQYF.

The gene calls are TRBV7-9 and TRBJ1-1; no reliable D call. The CDR3 spans 14 residues. Germline-derived CDR1 and CDR2 are SEHNR and FQNEAQ (reference sequence). The V end was cut by 2 bases, the J end by 6 bases, with 13 bases between. The CDR3 coding sequence is TGTGCCAGCAGCTTATTCGGAGGGATCGCTGAAGCTTTCTTT. Its translation is CASSLFGGIAEAFF.

V is TRBV11-3 and J is TRBJ2-7; TRBD1 agrees at 9 bases. V lost 7 bases, J lost 5 bases, and 6 bases stayed unmatched. Per the germline V gene, CDR1 is SGHNT and CDR2 is YENEEA. This CDR3 has 13 residues. CDR3 loop: CASTRTGENEQYF. The DNA for the CDR3 is TGTGCCAGCACTCGGACAGGGGAAAACGAGCAGTACTTC. The variable domain in full, with the rest retrieved from reference TRBV11-3 and TRBJ2-7, is EAGVVQSPRYKIIEKKQPVAFWCNPISGHNTLYWYLQNLGQGPELLIRYENEEAVDDSQLPKDRFSAERLKGVDSTLKIQPAELGDSAVYLCASTRTGENEQYFGPGTRLTVT.

The chain joins TRBV6-1 to TRBJ2-1; D uncertain. Germline-derived CDR1 and CDR2 are MNHNS and SASEGT. With 7 bases removed from V and 7 bases from J, the gap between germline ends came to 11 bases. This CDR3 comprises 12 residues. The CDR3 protein is CASTRSWNEQFF. CDR3 in DNA: TGTGCCAGCACACGGTCCTGGAATGAGCAGTTCTTC.

The chain uses TRBV9 and TRBJ2-7; 11 bases fit TRBD2. Germline CDR1 reads SGDLS; CDR2 reads YYNGEE. V shed 1 base, J shed 6 bases, and the junction held 3 bases outside the gene matches. The CDR3 runs to 14 residues. The CDR3 coding sequence is TGTGCCAGCAGCGTAATAGGACTAGCGGGCGAGCAGTACTTC. It encodes CASSVIGLAGEQYF. Combining the CDR3 with reference TRBV9 and TRBJ2-7 gives the whole variable domain DSGVTQTPKHLITATGQRVTLRCSPRSGDLSVYWYQQSLDQGLQFLIQYYNGEERAKGNILERFSAQQFPDLHSELNLSSLELGDSALYFCASSVIGLAGEQYFGPGTRLTVT.

The chain has TRBV2 and TRBJ2-7; the match to TRBD2 covers 10 bases. Germline loops: CDR1 SNHLY, CDR2 FYNNEI. Trimming at V came to 2 bases and at J to 5 bases, leaving 3 bases not matched to a gene. The CDR3 totals 14 residues. CDR3 residues: CASSELAGEDEQYF. The CDR3 DNA reads as TGTGCCAGCAGTGAACTAGCGGGGGAGGACGAGCAGTACTTC. Variable domain in full (rest from reference TRBV2 and TRBJ2-7): EPEVTQTPSHQVTQMGQEVILRCVPISNHLYFYWYRQILGQKVEFLVSFYNNEISEKSEIFDDQFSVERPDGSNFTLKIRSTKLEDSAMYFCASSELAGEDEQYFGPGTRLTVT.

The chain recombines TRBV30 with TRBJ2-5; no firm D call. CDR1 is GTSNPN and CDR2 is SVGIG in the germline V gene (reference sequence). V was pared by 3 bases and J by 5 bases, with 4 bases between. This CDR3 spans 10 amino acids. CDR3 bases: TGTGCCTGGAGACAGGAGACCCAGTACTTC. Translating gives CAWRQETQYF.